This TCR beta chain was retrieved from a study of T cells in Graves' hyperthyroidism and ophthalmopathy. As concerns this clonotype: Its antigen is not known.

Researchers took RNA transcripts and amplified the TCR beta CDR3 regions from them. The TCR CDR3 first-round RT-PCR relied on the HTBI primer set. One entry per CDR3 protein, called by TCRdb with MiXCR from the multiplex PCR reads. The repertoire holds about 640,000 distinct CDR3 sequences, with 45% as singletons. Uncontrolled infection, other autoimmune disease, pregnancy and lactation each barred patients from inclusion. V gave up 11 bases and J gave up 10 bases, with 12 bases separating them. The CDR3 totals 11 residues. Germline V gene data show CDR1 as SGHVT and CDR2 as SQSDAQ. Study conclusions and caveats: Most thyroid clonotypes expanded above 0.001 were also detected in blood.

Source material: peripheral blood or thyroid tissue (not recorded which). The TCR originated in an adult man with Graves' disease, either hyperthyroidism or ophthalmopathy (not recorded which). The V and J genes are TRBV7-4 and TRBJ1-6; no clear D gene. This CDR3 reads CAWNADSPLHF. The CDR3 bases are TGTGCCTGGAATGCGGACTCACCCCTCCACTTT. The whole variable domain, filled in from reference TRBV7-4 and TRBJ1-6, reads GAGVSQSPRYKVAKRGRDVALRCDSISGHVTLYWYRQTLGQGSEVLTYSQSDAQRDKSGRPSGRFSAERPERSVSTLKIQRTEQGDSAVYLCAWNADSPLHFGNGTRLTVT.